The TCR beta chain described here comes from a study of blood T cell repertoires in COVID-19. Overall study: Both acute and convalescent COVID-19 samples were obtained from the United States, Italy and Spain. Sources were T cells, B-cell-depleted T cells, or PBMCs; the material itself was cDNA or gDNA.

As handled by the study authors: Estimates of nucleated cell counts were drawn from the amplification of reference gene primers. The method was immunoSEQ multiplex PCR; TCRdb's version includes in-frame clones alone and lacks a portion of them. That table is the source of V, J and clone size, and D and trimming were worked out from the DNA. The sample includes 60,000 to 90,000 clones, approximately 86% of them seen just once. The CDR3 extends over 14 amino acids. Germline CDR1 reads GTSNPN; CDR2 reads SVGIG (reference sequence). The trim removed 2 bases at V and 6 bases at J, leaving 6 bases unmatched.

The V call is TRBV30, the J call TRBJ2-5; 10 bases are a match to TRBD1. The receptor comes from a human donor in a cohort sampled during active COVID-19. The sequencing sample was made of peripheral blood. CDR3 nucleotide sequence: TGTGCCTGGAGTCGACAGGGGGCGACTCAGACCCAGTACTTC. As protein: CAWSRQGATQTQYF.